The subject of this entry is one T cell receptor (beta chain). Per the original data handling: Amplification with reference gene primers provided the estimates of nucleated cell counts. The assay was immunoSEQ multiplex PCR, and TCRdb's table has in-frame clones only and misses some. D and trimming come from the DNA, and the V and J calls and clone size come from that table. The table has about 68,000 clones, 70% to 90% seen once. This sample was taken from a study of blood T cell repertoires in COVID-19. Seattle patients were enrolled while actively infected and followed longitudinally. The CDR3 extends over 17 amino acids. CDR1 and CDR2 from the germline V gene are SEHNR and FQNEAQ (reference sequence). V lost 3 bases to trimming and J lost 2 bases, with 14 bases between them.

The origin of this receptor is a woman in her 50s with COVID-19, enrolled during active disease. The sample comprised peripheral blood. The chain is built from TRBV7-9 and TRBJ2-6, with D uncertain. The CDR3 is CASSLLGPPTGANVLTF. CDR3 nucleotide sequence: TGTGCCAGCAGCTTGCTCGGTCCCCCAACTGGGGCCAACGTCCTGACTTTC.